These 6 T cell receptor gamma chains share one sample of origin, sequenced in a study of gamma delta lymphoproliferative disorders and STAT genes. Genomic DNA from isolated PBMCs served as the sequencing template. TCRdb called clones anew from the multiplex PCR reads with CATT. The profile shows just over 1,500 gamma-chain clones, approximately 9.6% of them singletons. Sequencing was performed on blood. These receptors originate from a human donor in good health.

By frequency in the sample, this clone is medium-sized. This sequence joins TRGV4 and TRGJ1 or TRGJ2. TCRdb offers no J gene call, so here the DNA was matched to germline to obtain one. Germline V gene sequence: CDR1 EGSTGY, CDR2 YDSYTSSV. The CDR3 is made up of 14 amino acids. The ends lost 5 bases at V and 2 bases at J; junction bases unmatched: 9. The CDR3 bases are TGTGCCACCTGGGCCCTAGGGGATTATTATAAGAAACTCTTT. This codes for CATWALGDYYKKLF.

The sample holds one count of this clone. The limits of the CDR3 on the DNA are not certain, so only TCRdb's listed CDR3 is given. No J gene call was made, and the V gene is TRGV4. Both ends counted, the CDR3 spans 20 residues. CDR1 is EGSTGY, CDR2 YDSYTSSV, per germline. The CDR3 spells CATWDGHLIIRNSLAVEQHF.

By sample share, this clone is medium-sized (0.01 to 0.1%). The CDR3 DNA sequence: TGTGCCTTGTGGCCAGATTATAAGAAACTCTTT. This translates into CALWPDYKKLF. V is TRGV9 and J is TRGJ1 or TRGJ2. The J gene, not given by TCRdb, was assigned here from a germline match of the nucleotide sequence. The CDR3 is 11 residues long. The ends lost 6 bases at V and 5 bases at J; junction bases unmatched: 4. Germline V lookup: CDR1 GITISATS, CDR2 ISYDGTV (reference sequence).

By its share, this clone is medium-sized. The chain is built from TRGV2 and TRGJ1 or TRGJ2. The J gene, not given by TCRdb, was assigned here from a germline match of the nucleotide sequence. V shed 0 bases, J shed 5 bases, and the junction held 10 bases outside the gene matches. CDR1 and CDR2 from the germline V gene are EGSNGY and YDSYNSKV. The CDR3 consists of 15 residues. The CDR3 DNA reads TGTGCCACCTGGGACGGGCGTCCTGGAAATTATAAGAAACTCTTT. Protein product: CATWDGRPGNYKKLF.

Relative to its sample, this clone is medium-sized (0.01 to 0.1%). CDR3 protein: CATWDTSGWFKIF. In nucleotides, the CDR3 is TGTGCCACCTGGGATACTTCCGGTTGGTTCAAGATATTT. The genes are TRGV8 and TRGJP1. TCRdb records no J gene; here it was assigned by comparing the DNA to germline. CDR1 is VENAVY, CDR2 YDSYNSRV, per germline. This CDR3 contains 13 residues. The ends lost 2 bases at V and 8 bases at J; junction bases unmatched: 5.

This clone qualifies as medium-sized. The CDR3 loop is CATWDGRSDWIKTF. In DNA form, the CDR3 reads TGTGCCACCTGGGACGGGCGAAGTGATTGGATCAAGACGTTT. The V and J genes are TRGV2 and TRGJP2. Matching the DNA to germline supplied the J gene, which TCRdb does not give. The germline CDR1 and CDR2 sequences are EGSNGY and YDSYNSKV. The CDR3 runs 14 residues. V lost 0 bases to trimming and J lost 5 bases; unmatched junction nucleotides: 3.